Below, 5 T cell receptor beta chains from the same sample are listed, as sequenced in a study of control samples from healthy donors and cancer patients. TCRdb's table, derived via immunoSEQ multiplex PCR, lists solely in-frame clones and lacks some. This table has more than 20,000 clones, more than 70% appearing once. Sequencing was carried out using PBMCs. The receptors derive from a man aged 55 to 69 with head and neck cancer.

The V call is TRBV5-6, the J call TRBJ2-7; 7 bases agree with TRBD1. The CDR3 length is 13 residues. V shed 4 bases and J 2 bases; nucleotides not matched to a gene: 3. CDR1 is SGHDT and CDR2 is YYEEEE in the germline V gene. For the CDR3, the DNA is TGTGCCAGCAGCAGGGACAGTCCCTACGAGCAGTACTTC. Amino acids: CASSRDSPYEQYF. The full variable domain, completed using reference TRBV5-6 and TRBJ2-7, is DAGVTQSPTHLIKTRGQQVTLRCSPKSGHDTVSWYQQALGQGPQFIFQYYEEEERQRGNFPDRFSGHQFPNYSSELNVNALLLGDSALYLCASSRDSPYEQYFGPGTRLTVT.

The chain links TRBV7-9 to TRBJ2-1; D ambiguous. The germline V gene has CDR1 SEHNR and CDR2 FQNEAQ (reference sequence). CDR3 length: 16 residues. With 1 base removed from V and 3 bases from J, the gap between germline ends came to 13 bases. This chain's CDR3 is CASSLVRTTFYNEQFF. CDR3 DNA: TGTGCCAGCAGCTTAGTTCGCACAACTTTCTACAATGAGCAGTTCTTC.

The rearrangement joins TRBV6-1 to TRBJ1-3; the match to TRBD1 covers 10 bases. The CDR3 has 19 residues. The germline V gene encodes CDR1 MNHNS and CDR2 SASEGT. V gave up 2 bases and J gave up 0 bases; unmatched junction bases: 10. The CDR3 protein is CASSENWDRGFPSGNTIYF. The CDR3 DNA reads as TGTGCCAGCAGTGAAAATTGGGACAGGGGCTTCCCCTCTGGAAACACCATATATTTT.

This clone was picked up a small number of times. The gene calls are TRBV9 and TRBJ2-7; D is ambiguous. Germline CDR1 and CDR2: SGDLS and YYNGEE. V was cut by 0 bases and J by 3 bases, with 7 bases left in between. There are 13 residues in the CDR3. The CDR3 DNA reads TGTGCCAGCAGCGTAGACCCCCGCTACGAGCAGTACTTC. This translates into CASSVDPRYEQYF.

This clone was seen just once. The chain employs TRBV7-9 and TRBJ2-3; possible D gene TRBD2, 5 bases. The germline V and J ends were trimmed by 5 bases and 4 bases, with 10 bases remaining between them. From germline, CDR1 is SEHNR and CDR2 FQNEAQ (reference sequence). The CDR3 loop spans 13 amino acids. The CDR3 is CASSPTRADTQYF. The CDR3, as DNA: TGTGCCAGCAGCCCTACTAGGGCAGATACGCAGTATTTT.